This T cell receptor beta chain was identified during a study of blood T cell repertoires in COVID-19 (TCRdb year 2020). About the study as a whole: Samples from collaborators originated in the United States, Italy and Spain and spanned both the acute and convalescent phases of COVID-19. The prospective study material was composed of cDNA or gDNA derived from T cells, B-cell-depleted T cells, or PBMCs. The dataset comprised deeply sampled blood TCRbeta repertoires from subjects exposed to, actively infected with, or recovered from COVID-19. The repertoires were made available in a free public database intended to serve as a resource for research on the immune response to SARS-CoV-2. The samples were drawn from two sources: the first 160 participants of the ongoing ImmuneRACE study, and approximately 1,300 subjects contributed by 6 global collaborators. Sample metadata almost always included a de-identified subject ID, COVID-19 status, age in years and sex. Where available, HLA class I and class II types were obtained from metadata supplied by the sample provider rather than from assay-based typing. The paper as a whole reports these results and caveats: The quantity of clinical and demographic metadata differed by source and by participant and was supplied without curation.

This clone was seen just once. Its antigen remains undetermined. There are no base qualities to consult, and no much larger clone falls within one base. TCRbeta CDR3 regions were amplified from genomic DNA by means of the immunoSEQ Assay, a bias-controlled multiplex PCR. The authors' analysis ran thus. The number of nucleated cells in each sample was estimated by amplification of reference gene primers within the assay. To quantify the absolute abundance of each unique TCRbeta CDR3 rearrangement, sequence reads were collapsed and filtered. For each sample, productive Simpson clonality was calculated as the square root of Simpson's diversity index across productive rearrangements. As stored in TCRdb, this immuneACCESS dataset retains in-frame rearrangements with V and J assigned. A fraction of the clones does not appear; measured against another copy, unresolved V genes explain less than half of the discrepancy, and the remainder lacks a known reason. The DNA was the basis for D and trimming; V, J and clone size are from that table. The sample table records about 150,000 clones; approximately 85% of these occur just once. The top ten clonotypes cover over 0.55% of the sample.

From the cysteine through the phenylalanine, the CDR3 covers 14 amino acids. Of all the DNA, just the CDR3 is kept, 42 bases in frame from base 1. At one collaborating source in Seattle, patients were enrolled during active infection and were followed longitudinally through the course of disease. The collaborating institutions used their own protocols to collect whole blood in K2EDTA tubes. Collaborator samples were shipped for TCRbeta analysis as frozen whole blood, isolated PBMCs, or DNA extracted from either sample type. Sequencing was performed on peripheral blood. The source of this sequence is a man aged 60-69 years with COVID-19, enrolled during active disease. The rearrangement joined TRBV12-2 to TRBJ1-2. TRBV12-2 is deemed a pseudogene. The DNA reads TGTGCAAGTCGCTTAAGACTTGGCCCGTATGGCTACACCTTC. This encodes CASRLRLGPYGYTF.